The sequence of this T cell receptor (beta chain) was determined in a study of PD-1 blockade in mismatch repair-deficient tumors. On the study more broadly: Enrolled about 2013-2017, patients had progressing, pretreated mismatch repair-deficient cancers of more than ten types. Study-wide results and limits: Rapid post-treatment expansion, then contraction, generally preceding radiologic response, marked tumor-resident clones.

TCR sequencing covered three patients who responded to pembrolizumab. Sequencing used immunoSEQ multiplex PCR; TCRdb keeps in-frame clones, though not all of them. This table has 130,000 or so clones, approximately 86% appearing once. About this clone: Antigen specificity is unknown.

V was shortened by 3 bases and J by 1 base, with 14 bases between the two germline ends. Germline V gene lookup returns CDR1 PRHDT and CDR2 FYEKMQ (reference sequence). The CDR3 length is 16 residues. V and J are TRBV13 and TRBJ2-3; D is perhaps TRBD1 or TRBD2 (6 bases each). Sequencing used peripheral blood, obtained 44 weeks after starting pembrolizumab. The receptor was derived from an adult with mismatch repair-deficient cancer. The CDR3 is CASSFHDRRGTDTQYF. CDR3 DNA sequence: TGTGCCAGCAGCTTCCACGACAGGAGGGGCACAGATACGCAGTATTTT.